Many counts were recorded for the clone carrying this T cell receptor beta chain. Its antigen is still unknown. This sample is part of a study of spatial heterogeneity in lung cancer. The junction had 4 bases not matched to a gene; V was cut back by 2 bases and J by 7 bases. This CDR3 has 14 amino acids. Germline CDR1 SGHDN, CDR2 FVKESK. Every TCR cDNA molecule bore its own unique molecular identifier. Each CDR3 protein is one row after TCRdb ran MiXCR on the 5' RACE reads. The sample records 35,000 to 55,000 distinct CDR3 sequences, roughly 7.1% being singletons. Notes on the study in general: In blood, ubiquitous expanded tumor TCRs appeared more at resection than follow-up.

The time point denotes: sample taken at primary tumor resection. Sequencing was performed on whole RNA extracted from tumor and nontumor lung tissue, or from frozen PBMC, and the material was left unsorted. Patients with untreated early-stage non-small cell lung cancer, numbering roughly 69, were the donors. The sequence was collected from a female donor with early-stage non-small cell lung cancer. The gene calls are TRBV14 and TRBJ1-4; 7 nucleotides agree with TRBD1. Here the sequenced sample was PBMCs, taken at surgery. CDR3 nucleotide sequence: TGTGCCAGCAGCCAACTGACAGGGATTGAAAAACTGTTTTTT. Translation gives CASSQLTGIEKLFF.